The 3 T cell receptor beta chains reported below all come from one sample, sequenced in a study of blood T cell repertoires in COVID-19. Measured with immunoSEQ multiplex PCR; TCRdb has only the in-frame clones, and not every one. The sample holds around 140,000 clones; roughly 90% are singletons and the top ten take approximately 1.8%. Sequences were obtained from peripheral blood. The receptors derive from a man between 70 and 80 years old with acute or convalescent COVID-19.

The gene calls are TRBV11-2 and TRBJ1-5; D unclear. V was shortened by 5 bases and J by 6 bases, with 11 bases between the two germline ends. Germline CDR1 is SGHAT and CDR2 is FQNNGV. This CDR3 has 13 residues. The DNA for the CDR3 is TGTGCCAGCAGCCGAGCGCCCAGTCAGCCCCAGCATTTT. Protein sequence: CASSRAPSQPQHF.

This clone has a single count. The J gene is TRBJ2-1, the V gene TRBV14, with 10 bases fitting TRBD2. CDR1 and CDR2 (germline): SGHDN, FVKESK. V trimming: 2 bases; J trimming: 4 bases; junction bases outside the gene matches: 2. CDR3 length: 15 amino acids. This chain's CDR3 is CASSQRTSGYNEQFF. The DNA for the CDR3 is TGTGCCAGCAGCCAACGGACTAGCGGATACAATGAGCAGTTCTTC.

V is TRBV15 and J is TRBJ1-5, with D possibly being TRBD1 (6 bases). V lost 5 bases and J 3 bases, leaving 11 bases between the germline ends. Per the germline V gene, CDR1 is LNHNV and CDR2 is YYDKDF (reference sequence). This CDR3 spans 14 amino acids. CDR3 nucleotide sequence: TGTGCCACCAGCGGGACAAGGAACAATCAGCCCCAGCATTTT. It codes for CATSGTRNNQPQHF.